This TCR beta chain comes out of a study of human T cells and chemical hapten exposure. Across the whole study: Weekly scalp doses of diphenylcyclopropenone were given to patients during the approximately 26-week study.

TCRdb reprocessed the RACE reads via MiXCR and lists one record per CDR3 protein. The sample includes some 350,000 distinct CDR3 sequences, roughly 6.3% of them seen just once. Germline CDR1 DFQATT, CDR2 SNEGSKA (reference sequence). Deletions cut 3 bases from V and 5 bases from J, with 10 bases between. The CDR3 is made up of 13 amino acids. Time point reported: patch test 2, 6 weeks after DPC sensitization. Documented treatment: therapeutic diphenylcyclopropenone sensitization with weekly scalp DPC. Each donor was an alopecia patient between 18 and 70 years of age who qualified for DPC. Overall study findings and caveats: Significantly more large CDR3 similarity clusters arose among expanded TCRs than among controls.

Comment on this clonotype: Its antigen is as yet unknown. Since a much larger clone is just one base distant, this may be a read error.

The sequencing used whole blood, collected in connection with sensitization to the hapten diphenylcyclopropenone (DPC). The receptor's source is a woman in her late teens or twenties with alopecia areata. Some clones in this sample may be carry-over from other donors' samples. The V call is TRBV20-1, the J call TRBJ1-4; D is uncertain. The CDR3 sequence is CSARQHINEKLFF. Written as DNA, the CDR3 is TGCAGTGCTAGGCAACATATAAATGAAAAACTGTTTTTT.